This TCR beta chain was sequenced in a study of blood T cell repertoires in COVID-19. Study details: Samples taken during acute and convalescent COVID-19 were collected in the United States, Italy and Spain. From T cells, B-cell-depleted T cells, or PBMCs came the material, which was cDNA or gDNA.

Original analysis: Reference gene primer amplification yielded estimated nucleated cell counts. TCRdb keeps only in-frame clones here, not all; method: immunoSEQ multiplex PCR. V and J calls and clone size are those listed in that table; D and trimming were worked out from the DNA. The table has 64,000 or so clones, roughly four fifths seen once. The CDR3 is made up of 13 amino acids. V lost 0 bases and J lost 10, with 11 bases in between. Per germline, CDR1 LGHDT and CDR2 YNNKEL (reference sequence). The source is a human donor in a cohort sampled during active COVID-19. The sequencing input was peripheral blood. The genes are TRBV3-1 (or the pseudogene TRBV3-2) and TRBJ2-3; tentative D call: TRBD2 (6 bases). CDR3: CASSQDRSGPQYF. The CDR3 region has the DNA TGTGCCAGCAGCCAAGATAGAAGCGGGCCGCAGTATTTT.